The source of this TCR beta chain is a study of T cells in Graves' hyperthyroidism and ophthalmopathy. This clonotype has a count of ten or more. Antigen unknown. Findings of the study overall: The model's output predicted ophthalmopathy at a median of about 5.9 months prior to onset.

What was amplified from RNA transcripts were TCR beta CDR3 regions. The study used the HTBI primer set for a first-round RT-PCR of the TCR CDR3. One entry per CDR3 protein, called by TCRdb with MiXCR from the multiplex PCR reads. This sample has more than 500,000 distinct CDR3 sequences, with roughly 50% found just once. Uncontrolled infection, other autoimmune disease, pregnancy or lactation led to exclusion. On the basis of clinical symptoms, serum thyroxine and TRAb, thyroid ultrasound and orbital computed tomography, diagnoses were made. This receptor was taken from an adult woman with Graves' disease, either hyperthyroidism or ophthalmopathy (not recorded which). Sample: peripheral blood or thyroid tissue (not recorded which).

The DNA for the CDR3 is TGTGCCAGCAGTTACGGGTCCGCGGGGCATTCACCCCTCCACTTT. Protein product: CASSYGSAGHSPLHF. V usage is TRBV6-6 and J usage is TRBJ1-6; the D gene is possibly TRBD1 (5 bases). The V end was cut by 2 bases, the J end by 8 bases, with 13 bases between. This CDR3 comprises 15 residues. Germline V gene lookup returns CDR1 MNHNY and CDR2 SVGAGI (reference sequence).